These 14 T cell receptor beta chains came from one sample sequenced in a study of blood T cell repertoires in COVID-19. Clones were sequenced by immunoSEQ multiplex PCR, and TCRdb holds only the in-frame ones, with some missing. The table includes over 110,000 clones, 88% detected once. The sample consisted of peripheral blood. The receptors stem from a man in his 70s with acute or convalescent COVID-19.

The DNA for the CDR3 is TGCGCCAGCAGCCCGTATTTGACCGGGGAGCTGTTTTTT. Protein sequence: CASSPYLTGELFF. The chain combines TRBV5-1 with TRBJ2-2; D gene unclear. The germline V gene encodes CDR1 SGHRS and CDR2 YFSETQ. Trimming stripped 4 bases from V and 5 bases from J, with 9 bases between. The CDR3 loop spans 13 amino acids.

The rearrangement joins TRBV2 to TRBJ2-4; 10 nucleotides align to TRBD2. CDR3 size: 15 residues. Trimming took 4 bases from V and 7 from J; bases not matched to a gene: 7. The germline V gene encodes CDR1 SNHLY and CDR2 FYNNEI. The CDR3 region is CASSGASGGGNIQYF. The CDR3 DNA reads TGTGCCAGCAGTGGGGCTAGCGGGGGCGGGAACATTCAGTACTTC.

CDR3 nucleotide sequence: TGCGCCAGCAGTGACGACAGGTGGAGCTCTGGAAACACCATATATTTT. Its translation is CASSDDRWSSGNTIYF. J is TRBJ1-3 and V is TRBV10-2, with D perhaps matching TRBD1 (6 bases). The CDR3 length is 16 residues. V gave up 3 bases and J gave up 0 bases, with 12 bases separating them. The germline V gene encodes CDR1 WSHSY and CDR2 SAAADI.

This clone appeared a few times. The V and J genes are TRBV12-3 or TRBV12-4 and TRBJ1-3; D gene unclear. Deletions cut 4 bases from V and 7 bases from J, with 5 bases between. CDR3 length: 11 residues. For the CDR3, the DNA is TGTGCCAGCAGTTCGGGGAACACCATATATTTT. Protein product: CASSSGNTIYF.

The CDR3 coding sequence is TGTGCCAGCACTCTTGGGACAGGGGGGGGTTCACCCCTCCACTTT. Translation gives CASTLGTGGGSPLHF. The genes are TRBV2 and TRBJ1-6; 11 nucleotides agree with TRBD1. The CDR3 consists of 15 residues. The J segment lost 9 bases and the V segment lost 7 bases, leaving 8 bases of the junction unmatched. Germline CDR1 SNHLY, CDR2 FYNNEI. The variable domain in full, completed from reference TRBV2 and TRBJ1-6, reads EPEVTQTPSHQVTQMGQEVILRCVPISNHLYFYWYRQILGQKVEFLVSFYNNEISEKSEIFDDQFSVERPDGSNFTLKIRSTKLEDSAMYFCASTLGTGGGSPLHFGNGTRLTVT.

The CDR3 region has the DNA TGTGCCAGCAGGGAGGGGGGGGAGCAGTACTTC. Residues: CASREGGEQYF. The chain combines TRBV7-8 with TRBJ2-7; D may be TRBD2 (7 bases). In germline, CDR1 is SGHVS, CDR2 FQNEAQ. Trimming took 6 bases from V and 7 from J, leaving 10 bases between them. This CDR3 is 11 amino acids long.

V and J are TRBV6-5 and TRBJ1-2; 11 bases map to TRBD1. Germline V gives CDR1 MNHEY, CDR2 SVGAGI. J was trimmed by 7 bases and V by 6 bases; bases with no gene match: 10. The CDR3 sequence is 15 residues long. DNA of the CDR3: TGTGCCAGCAGCCTCGGGACAGGGGGTTACGCTGGCTACACCTTC. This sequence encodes CASSLGTGGYAGYTF.

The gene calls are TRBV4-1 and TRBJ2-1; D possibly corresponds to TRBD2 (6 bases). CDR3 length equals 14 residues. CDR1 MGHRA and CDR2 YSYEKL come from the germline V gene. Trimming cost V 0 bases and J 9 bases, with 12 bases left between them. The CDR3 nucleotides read TGCGCCAGCAGCCAAGACGGGGGAAGGGGTGAGCAGTTCTTC. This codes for CASSQDGGRGEQFF.

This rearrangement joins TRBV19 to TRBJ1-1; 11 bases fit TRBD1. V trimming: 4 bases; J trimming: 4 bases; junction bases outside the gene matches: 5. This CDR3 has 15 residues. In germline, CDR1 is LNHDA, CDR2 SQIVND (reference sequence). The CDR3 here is CASSSGQGAVTEAFF. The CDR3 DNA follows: TGTGCCAGTAGTAGCGGACAGGGGGCGGTCACTGAAGCTTTCTTT.

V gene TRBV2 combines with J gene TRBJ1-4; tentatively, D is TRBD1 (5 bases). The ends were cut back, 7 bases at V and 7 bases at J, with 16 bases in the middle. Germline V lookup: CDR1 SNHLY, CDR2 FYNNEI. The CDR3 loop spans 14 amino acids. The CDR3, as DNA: TGTGCCAGCACCCGGGACTCTGGAGGTGAAAAACTGTTTTTT. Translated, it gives CASTRDSGGEKLFF. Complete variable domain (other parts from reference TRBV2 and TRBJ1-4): EPEVTQTPSHQVTQMGQEVILRCVPISNHLYFYWYRQILGQKVEFLVSFYNNEISEKSEIFDDQFSVERPDGSNFTLKIRSTKLEDSAMYFCASTRDSGGEKLFFGSGTQLSVL.

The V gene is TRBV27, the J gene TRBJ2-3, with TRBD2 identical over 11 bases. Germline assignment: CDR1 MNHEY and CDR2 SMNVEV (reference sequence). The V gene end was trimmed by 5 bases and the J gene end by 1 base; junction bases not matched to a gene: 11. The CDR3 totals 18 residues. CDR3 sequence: CASSPPVGLAGRTDTQYF. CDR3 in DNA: TGTGCCAGCAGTCCACCCGTCGGACTAGCGGGTCGCACAGATACGCAGTATTTT.

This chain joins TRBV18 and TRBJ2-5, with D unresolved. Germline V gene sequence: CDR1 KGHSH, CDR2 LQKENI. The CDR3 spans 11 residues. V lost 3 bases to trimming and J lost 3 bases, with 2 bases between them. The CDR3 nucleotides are TGTGCCAGCTCACCCGAAGAGACCCAGTACTTC. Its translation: CASSPEETQYF.

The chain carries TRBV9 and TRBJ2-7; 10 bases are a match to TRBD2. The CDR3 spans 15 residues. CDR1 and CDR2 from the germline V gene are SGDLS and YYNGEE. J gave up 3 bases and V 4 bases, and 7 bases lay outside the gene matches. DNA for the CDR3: TGTGCCAGCAGCCCTTCTAGCGGGAGATTCTACGAGCAGTACTTC. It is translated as CASSPSSGRFYEQYF.

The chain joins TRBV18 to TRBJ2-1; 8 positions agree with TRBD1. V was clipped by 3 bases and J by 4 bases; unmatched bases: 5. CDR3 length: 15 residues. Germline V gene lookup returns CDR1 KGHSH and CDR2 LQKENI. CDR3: CASSPRTGKYNEQFF. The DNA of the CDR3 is TGTGCCAGCTCACCTAGGACAGGGAAATACAATGAGCAGTTCTTC. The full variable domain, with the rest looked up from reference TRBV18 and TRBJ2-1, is NAGVMQNPRHLVRRRGQEARLRCSPMKGHSHVYWYRQLPEEGLKFMVYLQKENIIDESGMPKERFSAEFPKEGPSILRIQQVVRGDSAAYFCASSPRTGKYNEQFFGPGTRLTVL.